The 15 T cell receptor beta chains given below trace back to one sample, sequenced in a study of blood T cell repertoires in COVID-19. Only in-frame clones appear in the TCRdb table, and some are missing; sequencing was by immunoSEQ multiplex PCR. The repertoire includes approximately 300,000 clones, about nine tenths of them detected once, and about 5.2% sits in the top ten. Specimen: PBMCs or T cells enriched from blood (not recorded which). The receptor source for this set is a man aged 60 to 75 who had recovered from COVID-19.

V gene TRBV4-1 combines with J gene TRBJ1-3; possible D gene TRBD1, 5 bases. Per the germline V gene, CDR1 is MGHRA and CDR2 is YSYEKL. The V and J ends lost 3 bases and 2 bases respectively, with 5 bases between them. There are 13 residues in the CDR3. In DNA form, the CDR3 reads TGCGCCAGCAGCCAGGGGCCTGGAAACACCATATATTTT. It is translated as CASSQGPGNTIYF.

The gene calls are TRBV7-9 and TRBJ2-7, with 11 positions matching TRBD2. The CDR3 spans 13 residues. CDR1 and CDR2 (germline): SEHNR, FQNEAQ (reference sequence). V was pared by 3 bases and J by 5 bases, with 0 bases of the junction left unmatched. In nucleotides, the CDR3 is TGTGCCAGCAGCTTGACTAGCGGGAACGAGCAGTACTTC. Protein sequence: CASSLTSGNEQYF.

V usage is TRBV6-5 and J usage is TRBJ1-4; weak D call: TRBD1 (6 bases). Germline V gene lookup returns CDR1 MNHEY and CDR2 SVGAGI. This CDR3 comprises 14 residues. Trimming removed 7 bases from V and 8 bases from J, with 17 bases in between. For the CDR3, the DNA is TGTGCCAGCACCTCCACAGGGCCAGGAGAAAAACTGTTTTTT. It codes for CASTSTGPGEKLFF.

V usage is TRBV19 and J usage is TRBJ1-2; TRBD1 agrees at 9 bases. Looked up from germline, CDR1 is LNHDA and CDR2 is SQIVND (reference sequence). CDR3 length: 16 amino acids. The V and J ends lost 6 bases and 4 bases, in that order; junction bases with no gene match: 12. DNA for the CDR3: TGTGCCAGTAGCCTTTTACAGGGGGCTAATCCCTATGGCTACACCTTC. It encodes CASSLLQGANPYGYTF. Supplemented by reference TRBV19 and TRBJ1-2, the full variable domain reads DGGITQSPKYLFRKEGQNVTLSCEQNLNHDAMYWYRQDPGQGLRLIYYSQIVNDFQKGDIAEGYSVSREKKESFPLTVTSAQKNPTAFYLCASSLLQGANPYGYTFGSGTRLTVV.

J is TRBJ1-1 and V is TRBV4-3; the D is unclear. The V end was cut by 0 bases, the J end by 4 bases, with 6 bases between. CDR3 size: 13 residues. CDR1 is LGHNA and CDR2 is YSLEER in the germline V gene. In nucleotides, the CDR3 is TGCGCCAGCAGCCAAGAGACACTCACTGAAGCTTTCTTT. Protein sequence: CASSQETLTEAFF.

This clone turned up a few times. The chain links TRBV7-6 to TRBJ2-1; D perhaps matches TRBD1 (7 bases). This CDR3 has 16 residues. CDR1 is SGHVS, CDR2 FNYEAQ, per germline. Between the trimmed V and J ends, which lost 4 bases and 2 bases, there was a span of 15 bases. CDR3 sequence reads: CASSSAGGITYNEQFF. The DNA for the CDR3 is TGTGCCAGCAGCTCCGCAGGGGGGATAACCTACAATGAGCAGTTCTTC.

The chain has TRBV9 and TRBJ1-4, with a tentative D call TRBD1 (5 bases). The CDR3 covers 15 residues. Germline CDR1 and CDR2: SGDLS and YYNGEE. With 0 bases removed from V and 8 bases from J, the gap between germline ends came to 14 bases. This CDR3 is CASSVEPGFTEKLFF. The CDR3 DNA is TGTGCCAGCAGCGTAGAGCCAGGGTTTACGGAAAAACTGTTTTTT.

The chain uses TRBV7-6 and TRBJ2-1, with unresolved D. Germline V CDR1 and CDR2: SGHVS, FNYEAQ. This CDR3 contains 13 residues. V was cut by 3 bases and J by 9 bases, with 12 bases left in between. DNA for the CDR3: TGTGCCAGCAGCTTCGGAGTACTTGGTGAGCAGTTCTTC. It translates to CASSFGVLGEQFF.

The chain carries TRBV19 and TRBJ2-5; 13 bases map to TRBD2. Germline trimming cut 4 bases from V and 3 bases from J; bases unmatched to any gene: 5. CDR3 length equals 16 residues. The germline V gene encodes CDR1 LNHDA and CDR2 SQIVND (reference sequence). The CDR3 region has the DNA TGTGCCAGTAGTAACCGACTAGCGGGAGGTAAAGAGACCCAGTACTTC. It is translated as CASSNRLAGGKETQYF.

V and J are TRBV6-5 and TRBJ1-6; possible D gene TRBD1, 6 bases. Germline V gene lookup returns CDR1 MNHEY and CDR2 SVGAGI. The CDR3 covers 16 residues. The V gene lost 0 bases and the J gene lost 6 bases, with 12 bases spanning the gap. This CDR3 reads CASSYSVQGSNSPLHF. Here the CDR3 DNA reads TGTGCCAGCAGTTACTCGGTTCAGGGGAGTAATTCACCCCTCCACTTT.

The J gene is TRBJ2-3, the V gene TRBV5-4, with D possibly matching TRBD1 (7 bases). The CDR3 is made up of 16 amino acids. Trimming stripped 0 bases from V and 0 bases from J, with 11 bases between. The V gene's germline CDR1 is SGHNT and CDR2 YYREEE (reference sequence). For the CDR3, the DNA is TGTGCCAGCAGCTTGGGCGGGACAGCTAGCACAGATACGCAGTATTTT. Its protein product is CASSLGGTASTDTQYF.

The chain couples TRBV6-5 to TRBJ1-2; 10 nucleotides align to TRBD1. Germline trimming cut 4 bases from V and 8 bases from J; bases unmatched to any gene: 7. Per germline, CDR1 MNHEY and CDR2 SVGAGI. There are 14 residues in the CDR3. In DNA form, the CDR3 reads TGTGCCAGCAGTTGGAGATTGACAGGGGGCGGCTACACCTTC. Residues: CASSWRLTGGGYTF.

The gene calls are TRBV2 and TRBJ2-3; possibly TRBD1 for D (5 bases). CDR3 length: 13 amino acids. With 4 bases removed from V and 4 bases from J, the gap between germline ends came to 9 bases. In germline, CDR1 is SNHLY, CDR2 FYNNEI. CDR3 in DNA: TGTGCCAGCAGTGCAGGGTATGCAGATACGCAGTATTTT. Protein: CASSAGYADTQYF.

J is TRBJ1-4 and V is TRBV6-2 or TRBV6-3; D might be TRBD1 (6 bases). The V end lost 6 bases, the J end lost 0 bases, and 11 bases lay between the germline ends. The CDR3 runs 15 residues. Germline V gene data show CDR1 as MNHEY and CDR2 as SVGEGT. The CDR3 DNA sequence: TGTGCCAGCAGCGAAACAGGGTCAACTAATGAAAAACTGTTTTTT. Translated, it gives CASSETGSTNEKLFF.

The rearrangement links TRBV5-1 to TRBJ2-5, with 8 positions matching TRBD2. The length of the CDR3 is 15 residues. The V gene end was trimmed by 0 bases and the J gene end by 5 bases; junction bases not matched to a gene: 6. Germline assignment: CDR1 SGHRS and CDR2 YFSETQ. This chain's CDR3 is CASSLGGLVVETQYF. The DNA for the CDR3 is TGCGCCAGCAGCTTGGGGGGACTAGTAGTGGAGACCCAGTACTTC.